The 32 T cell receptor beta chains listed next were all sequenced from one sample in a study of cytomegalovirus exposure and HLA in healthy donors (dated by TCRdb to the late 2010s). Library preparation employed the immunoSEQ multiplex PCR assay. For the multiplex PCR, a mixture combining 60 forward primers for TCR Vbeta segments and 13 reverse primers for TCR Jbeta segments was used. As stored in TCRdb, this immuneACCESS dataset retains in-frame rearrangements with V and J assigned. A fraction of the clones does not appear; measured against another copy, unresolved V genes explain less than half of the discrepancy, and the remainder lacks a known reason. The sample table shows more than 85,000 clones, and more than 70% are seen once. The top ten clonotypes cover 7.7% of the sample. Sequencing input: PBMCs. These receptors all stem from a female donor in good health and CMV-seronegative.

Remarks on this clone: At one boundary the junction diverges from the germline segment, which might be a read error. The chain has TRBV7-9 and TRBJ1-2, with TRBD1 matching over 12 bases. The CDR3 contains 16 residues. Germline assignment: CDR1 SEHNR and CDR2 FQNEAQ (reference sequence). CDR3 in amino acids: CSSSSGQGAGNYGYTF. The CDR3 bases are TGTTCCAGCAGCTCGGGACAGGGGGCGGGGAACTATGGCTACACCTTC. The whole variable domain, remainder taken from reference TRBV7-9 and TRBJ1-2, is DTGVSQNPRHKITKRGQNVTFRCDPISEHNRLYWYRQTLGQGPEFLTYFQNEAQLEKSRLLSDRFSAERPKGSFSTLEIQRTEQGDSAMYLCSSSSGQGAGNYGYTFGSGTRLTVV.

As to this clone: The junction differs from germline at one of its ends, possibly a read error. The genes are TRBV7-7 and TRBJ2-1, with D uncertain. The germline CDR1 and CDR2 sequences are SSHAT and FNYEAQ (reference sequence). The CDR3 has 15 residues. CDR3 sequence (DNA): TGTGCTAGCAGCCAACTTGAGAGCTCCTACAATGAGCAGTTCTTC. Translating gives CASSQLESSYNEQFF.

J is TRBJ1-1 and V is TRBV29-1; a weak D match, TRBD1 (5 bases). In germline, CDR1 is SQVTM, CDR2 ANQGSEA. The V and J ends lost 2 bases and 0 bases respectively, with 10 bases between them. This CDR3 comprises 14 residues. Here the CDR3 reads CSVEQGLMNTEAFF. CDR3 coding DNA: TGCAGCGTTGAACAGGGCCTAATGAACACTGAAGCTTTCTTT.

The chain couples TRBV27 to TRBJ1-5, with D possibly matching TRBD1 (5 bases). Germline-derived CDR1 and CDR2 are MNHEY and SMNVEV (reference sequence). The CDR3 contains 15 residues. V was clipped by 1 base and J by 1 base, with 8 bases between them. CDR3 in DNA: TGTGCCAGCAGTTTATTTGGGGGGAGCAATCAGCCCCAGCATTTT. Its translation: CASSLFGGSNQPQHF.

The chain couples TRBV2 to TRBJ2-5, with 13 bases matching TRBD2. CDR1 and CDR2 (germline): SNHLY, FYNNEI. The CDR3 covers 18 residues. J lost 4 bases, V lost 3 bases, and 11 bases had no gene match. The CDR3 region has the DNA TGTGCCAGCAGTGACGGCAGGACTAGCGGGAGCCTCGGAGAGACCCAGTACTTC. Translated, it gives CASSDGRTSGSLGETQYF.

The V and J genes are TRBV15 and TRBJ1-1, with 7 bases matching TRBD1. V shed 4 bases and J 1 base; nucleotides not matched to a gene: 3. The CDR3 has 14 amino acids. Germline-derived CDR1 and CDR2 are LNHNV and YYDKDF (reference sequence). The CDR3 region has the DNA TGTGCCACCAGCACCTACAGGGGGAACACTGAAGCTTTCTTT. This encodes CATSTYRGNTEAFF.

The CDR3 DNA follows: TGTGCCAGTAGTATAAACACCGATTATTCACCCCTCCACTTT. It codes for CASSINTDYSPLHF. The V gene is TRBV19, the J gene TRBJ1-6; no firm D call. V was trimmed by 2 bases and J by 8 bases, leaving 10 bases between them. CDR1 LNHDA and CDR2 SQIVND come from the germline V gene (reference sequence). The CDR3 loop spans 14 amino acids.

This clone was seen only once. The chain employs TRBV7-9 and TRBJ2-7; possibly TRBD2 for D (5 bases). This CDR3 has 14 amino acids. Trimming stripped 5 bases from V and 6 bases from J, with 17 bases between. CDR1 and CDR2 from the germline V gene are SEHNR and FQNEAQ (reference sequence). CDR3 nucleotide sequence: TGTGCCAGCAGCCCTTGGACTGATGAGGGCGAGCAGTACTTC. The encoded protein is CASSPWTDEGEQYF.

The V gene is TRBV5-6, the J gene TRBJ2-1; 7 nucleotides line up with TRBD1. Germline V gene lookup returns CDR1 SGHDT and CDR2 YYEEEE. The trim removed 1 base at V and 4 bases at J, leaving 11 bases unmatched. The CDR3 is made up of 17 amino acids. CDR3 residues: CASSLMRGQNLYNEQFF. In DNA form, the CDR3 reads TGTGCCAGCAGCTTGATGAGGGGGCAAAACTTATACAATGAGCAGTTCTTC. Complete variable domain (other parts from reference TRBV5-6 and TRBJ2-1): DAGVTQSPTHLIKTRGQQVTLRCSPKSGHDTVSWYQQALGQGPQFIFQYYEEEERQRGNFPDRFSGHQFPNYSSELNVNALLLGDSALYLCASSLMRGQNLYNEQFFGPGTRLTVL.

CDR3 in DNA: TGTGCCAGCAGTCCCCCTGGAAGCGGGAGCAACATTCAGTACTTC. Translated: CASSPPGSGSNIQYF. This chain links TRBV28 with TRBJ2-4; 8 nucleotides agree with TRBD2. V lost 5 bases, J lost 7 bases, and 10 bases stayed unmatched. The CDR3 length is 15 residues. Looked up from germline, CDR1 is MDHEN and CDR2 is SYDVKM. The variable domain in full, with the rest retrieved from reference TRBV28 and TRBJ2-4, is DVKVTQSSRYLVKRTGEKVFLECVQDMDHENMFWYRQDPGLGLRLIYFSYDVKMKEKGDIPEGYSVSREKKERFSLILESASTNQTSMYLCASSPPGSGSNIQYFGAGTRLSVL.

V usage is TRBV10-2 and J usage is TRBJ2-3, with D perhaps TRBD1 (6 bases). CDR3 length equals 13 residues. The germline CDR1 and CDR2 sequences are WSHSY and SAAADI. Deletions cut 3 bases from V and 9 bases from J, with 13 bases between. The CDR3 spells CASSDYRQATQYF. CDR3 nucleotides: TGCGCCAGCAGTGATTATCGACAGGCGACGCAGTATTTT.

V is TRBV15 and J is TRBJ2-5, with D possibly TRBD1 on 5 matching bases. V dropped 3 bases and J dropped 4 bases, with 12 bases sitting between them. This CDR3 is 14 amino acids long. Germline values: CDR1 LNHNV, CDR2 YYDKDF (reference sequence). CDR3 sequence (DNA): TGTGCCACCAGCAGCCAGGGTGGTAGAGAGACCCAGTACTTC. It translates to CATSSQGGRETQYF.

The chain uses TRBV5-5 and TRBJ1-2; D not resolved. Germline V gene lookup returns CDR1 SGHKS and CDR2 YYEKEE (reference sequence). Trimming shortened V by 1 base and J by 0 bases, and 13 bases separated the two germline ends. The CDR3 is 16 residues long. The CDR3 loop reads CASSLREVEANYGYTF. In nucleotides, the CDR3 is TGTGCCAGCAGCTTGCGCGAAGTAGAAGCTAACTATGGCTACACCTTC.

The V and J genes are TRBV29-1 and TRBJ2-7; weak D call: TRBD1 (5 bases). CDR3 length: 12 residues. V gave up 4 bases and J gave up 6 bases, with 13 bases separating them. Germline values: CDR1 SQVTM, CDR2 ANQGSEA. The CDR3 DNA reads TGCAGCGTTGGAAGGGGTGAAGGCGAGCAGTACTTC. Its protein is CSVGRGEGEQYF.

The chain links TRBV10-1 to TRBJ1-6; maybe TRBD1 (6 bases). The CDR3 is 14 amino acids. Trimming pared 5 bases from V and 14 bases from J, leaving 19 bases between. From germline, CDR1 is WNHNN and CDR2 SYGVQD (reference sequence). DNA for the CDR3: TGCGCCAGCAGTCAGGGCAGGGGAGCGAGGACCCTCCACTTT. Its translation: CASSQGRGARTLHF.

The chain uses TRBV25-1 and TRBJ2-1; D may be TRBD2 (6 bases). Deletions cut 8 bases from V and 12 bases from J, with 17 bases between. Germline V gene sequence: CDR1 MGHDK, CDR2 SYGVNS. The CDR3 covers 12 residues. The DNA of the CDR3 is TGTGCCAGCTTGACCCCGACTAGAAGGCAGTTCTTC. The encoded protein is CASLTPTRRQFF.

This clone has just a few counts. The CDR3 carries no conserved terminal phenylalanine or tryptophan, so it likely arises from a read error. The limits of the CDR3 on the DNA are not certain, so only TCRdb's listed CDR3 is given. The chain is built from TRBV11-2 and TRBJ2-7; no check of the table's D call, TRBD2, against the DNA was made. The CDR3 sequence runs 13 residues, both termini included. CDR1 and CDR2 (germline): SGHAT, FQNNGV. CDR3: CASSLDRGAEVVI.

Only one count was recorded for this clone. The genes are TRBV25-1 and TRBJ1-2; D possibly corresponds to TRBD1 (6 bases). The CDR3 runs 15 residues. Germline-derived CDR1 and CDR2 are MGHDK and SYGVNS. The germline V and J ends were trimmed by 5 bases and 3 bases, with 16 bases remaining between them. Here the CDR3 reads CASSPIRGADYGYTF. The DNA of the CDR3 is TGTGCCAGCAGTCCCATCAGGGGCGCGGACTATGGCTACACCTTC.

V usage is TRBV18 and J usage is TRBJ1-2; D remains ambiguous. V shed 0 bases and J shed 8 bases, with 28 bases lying between them. The CDR3 consists of 19 residues. The germline V gene has CDR1 KGHSH and CDR2 LQKENI. The CDR3 region has the DNA TGTGCCAGCTCACCACCGGGAGAGGACTCTACCTACTATCATTGGGGCTACACCTTC. Amino acid sequence: CASSPPGEDSTYYHWGYTF.

V gene TRBV4-1 combines with J gene TRBJ2-7; 11 bases are shared with TRBD1. The CDR3 has 16 residues. V was clipped by 1 base and J by 3 bases; unmatched bases: 5. Per the germline V gene, CDR1 is MGHRA and CDR2 is YSYEKL. The DNA for the CDR3 is TGCGCCAGCAGCCAAGGAACGGGACAGGGGGGCTACGAGCAGTACTTC. It codes for CASSQGTGQGGYEQYF.

The chain joins TRBV10-3 to TRBJ2-3; TRBD1 matches at 8 bases. Trimming at V came to 6 bases and at J to 4 bases, leaving 21 bases not matched to a gene. This CDR3 is built from 19 residues. CDR1 is ENHRY and CDR2 is SYGVKD in the germline V gene. The CDR3 bases are TGTGCCATCAGGATGACGGACAACCGACAGGGGTTCGTGGCAGATACGCAGTATTTT. Amino acid sequence: CAIRMTDNRQGFVADTQYF.

This clone has a handful of counts. This rearrangement joins TRBV9 to TRBJ2-2, with 9 bases matching TRBD2. Germline CDR1 and CDR2: SGDLS and YYNGEE. Germline trimming cut 0 bases from V and 6 bases from J; bases unmatched to any gene: 3. This CDR3 has 15 amino acids. The CDR3 nucleotides read TGTGCCAGCAGCGTAGATCTAGCGGGGCCCGGGGAGCTGTTTTTT. Translating gives CASSVDLAGPGELFF.

This chain connects TRBV4-2 to TRBJ2-3; unclear D gene. Trimming stripped 0 bases from V and 2 bases from J, with 6 bases between. CDR3 length: 14 residues. The germline gives CDR1 LGHNA, CDR2 YNFKEQ. For the CDR3, the DNA is TGTGCCAGCAGCCAAGATCGAGACACAGATACGCAGTATTTT. Its translation is CASSQDRDTDTQYF.

This clone was observed a handful of times. J is TRBJ2-3 and V is TRBV6-6; perhaps TRBD1 as D (5 bases). Germline V gene data show CDR1 as MNHNY and CDR2 as SVGAGI (reference sequence). V lost 6 bases to trimming and J lost 3 bases, with 10 bases between them. CDR3 length: 13 amino acids. The DNA for the CDR3 is TGTGCCAGCAGGGGCAGGGCGACAGATACGCAGTATTTT. This sequence encodes CASRGRATDTQYF.

The chain carries TRBV10-3 and TRBJ2-7; 9 bases match TRBD2. From germline, CDR1 is ENHRY and CDR2 SYGVKD. J lost 1 base, V lost 7 bases, and 8 bases had no gene match. The CDR3 spans 15 residues. The CDR3, as DNA: TGTGCCATCAAAGGGGGCGGGAGGGGATCCTACGAGCAGTACTTC. Protein: CAIKGGGRGSYEQYF.

The V call is TRBV5-6, the J call TRBJ2-6, with TRBD1 as a possible D gene (6 bases). Trimming took 2 bases from V and 1 from J, leaving 16 bases between them. This CDR3 is 18 amino acids long. Per germline, CDR1 SGHDT and CDR2 YYEEEE. In DNA form, the CDR3 reads TGTGCCAGCAGCTTTTTCCCAGGGGCCCCTTCTGGGGCCAACGTCCTGACTTTC. Translating gives CASSFFPGAPSGANVLTF.

The count of this clone is one. The chain is built from TRBV19 and TRBJ1-2; no firm D call. V lost 4 bases, J lost 4 bases, and 13 bases lay in between. The V gene's germline CDR1 is LNHDA and CDR2 SQIVND (reference sequence). The CDR3 spans 14 residues. In DNA form, the CDR3 reads TGTGCCAGTAGTACCGAGATGAACAGCTATGGCTACACCTTC. This codes for CASSTEMNSYGYTF.

J is TRBJ2-2 and V is TRBV29-1, with D possibly being TRBD1 (5 bases). V was trimmed by 4 bases and J by 1 base, leaving 7 bases between them. The CDR3 length is 13 residues. Germline V gene data show CDR1 as SQVTM and CDR2 as ANQGSEA. CDR3 in DNA: TGCAGCGTTGGGGGCAGGAACACCGGGGAGCTGTTTTTT. Encoded protein: CSVGGRNTGELFF.

This chain uses TRBV4-3 with TRBJ1-1, with TRBD1 identical over 10 bases. Germline V gives CDR1 LGHNA, CDR2 YSLEER. Trimming at V came to 0 bases and at J to 3 bases, leaving 1 base not matched to a gene. CDR3 length: 15 residues. CDR3 bases: TGCGCCAGCAGCCAAGAGGGGACAGGGGACACTGAAGCTTTCTTT. This gives the protein CASSQEGTGDTEAFF.

This clone has more than one count but fewer than ten. The chain employs TRBV28 and TRBJ2-5; 9 nucleotides align to TRBD2. J was trimmed by 5 bases and V by 4 bases; bases with no gene match: 8. This CDR3 contains 15 residues. Germline CDR1 MDHEN, CDR2 SYDVKM. The CDR3 sequence is CASSSSGAGNETQYF. As DNA, the CDR3 is TGTGCCAGCAGTTCTAGCGGGGCCGGGAACGAGACCCAGTACTTC.

The chain couples TRBV16 to TRBJ2-1, with 9 positions matching TRBD2. Germline CDR1 is KGHSY and CDR2 is FQNENV. J was trimmed by 6 bases and V by 4 bases; bases with no gene match: 7. CDR3 length: 15 residues. The CDR3 nucleotides read TGTGCCAGCAGCCTACGAGGCGGGAGGGGCAATGAGCAGTTCTTC. Translated, it gives CASSLRGGRGNEQFF.

This chain connects TRBV12-5 to TRBJ2-7; TRBD2 agrees at 7 bases. The germline CDR1 and CDR2 sequences are LGHNT and FRNRAP. V lost 7 bases and J lost 0; bases outside the gene matches: 3. The CDR3 is 13 residues long. CDR3 DNA sequence: TGTGCTAGTGCGTCTAGCGGCTCCTACGAGCAGTACTTC. It is translated as CASASSGSYEQYF.